The clone carrying this TCR beta chain was seen only a few times. The antigen is unknown. This specimen belongs to a study of T cell repertoires in cytomegalovirus infection. Study in general: CMV infection together with matching HLA type was indicated by public TCR beta signatures. Notes on the study in general: Adding up the frequency of public TCR beta families identified people who carried CMV plus the relevant HLA.

V lost 0 bases and J lost 4, with 13 bases in between. CDR1 is SGHTA and CDR2 is FQGNSA in the germline V gene. This CDR3 region has 16 residues. TCRdb redid the calling of the reads with MiXCR, one entry per CDR3 protein. The table includes more than 200,000 distinct CDR3 sequences, roughly 9% detected once. The sequence was collected from a human donor in good health (CMV status not recorded). Some clones in this sample may be carry-over from other donors' samples. The source material was PBMCs. This chain uses TRBV7-2 with TRBJ2-1, with no clear D. CDR3 sequence (DNA): TGTGCCAGCAGCTTAGCTCTGGTTGTCATTTACAATGAGCAGTTCTTC. Its protein is CASSLALVVIYNEQFF.